Below, 21 T cell receptor beta chains from the same sample are listed, as sequenced in a study of regulatory T cells in long-lasting Graves disease. Arm-PCR of CDR3 regions and iRepertoire HTBI primers were the basis on which TCR beta libraries were built. TCRdb passed the multiplex PCR reads through MiXCR, listing each CDR3 protein once. In the table there are 400,000 to 500,000 distinct CDR3 sequences, around 23% of which are singletons. Time point noted: persistent/refractory GD, antithyroid drugs over 5 years with positive TRAb. After RNA was extracted from PBMCs, the TCR library was made from it. The sequencing here drew on peripheral blood mononuclear cells (PBMCs), taken when the disease was refractory, from a patient treated with antithyroid drugs. The receptors come from a female donor with Graves disease.

This clonotype showed up many times. Written as DNA, the CDR3 is TGTGCCAGCAGCCGGACAGGAGACGAGCAGTACTTC. It codes for CASSRTGDEQYF. V is TRBV27 and J is TRBJ2-7, with 7 bases that match TRBD1. The germline gives CDR1 MNHEY, CDR2 SMNVEV (reference sequence). With 6 bases clipped from V and 5 bases from J, the junction kept 4 bases outside the gene matches. The CDR3 covers 12 residues.

The gene calls are TRBV2 and TRBJ2-7; 8 nucleotides line up with TRBD1. The CDR3 covers 13 residues. The germline V gene encodes CDR1 SNHLY and CDR2 FYNNEI. Germline trimming cut 3 bases from V and 7 bases from J; bases unmatched to any gene: 5. CDR3 sequence: CASSDSGGGEQYF. CDR3 nucleotide sequence: TGTGCCAGCAGTGATTCAGGGGGCGGTGAGCAGTACTTC.

As for this clonotype: This clone may be a read error of a much larger clone one base away. This sequence joins TRBV29-1 and TRBJ2-2; TRBD1 or TRBD2 may be the D gene (5 bases each). Trimming pared 5 bases from V and 7 bases from J, leaving 20 bases between. CDR3 size: 15 residues. CDR1 is SQVTM and CDR2 is ANQGSEA in the germline V gene. CDR3 sequence reads: CSVPAGAGFDGELFF. The CDR3 bases are TGCAGCGTTCCCGCCGGGGCAGGGTTTGACGGGGAGCTGTTTTTT.

There are a few counts of this clonotype. The chain couples TRBV30 to TRBJ2-7; D gene uncertain. CDR3 length: 14 residues. Germline V CDR1 and CDR2: GTSNPN, SVGIG (reference sequence). The V end was cut by 2 bases, the J end by 2 bases, with 13 bases between. The CDR3 sequence is CAWSSIETPYEQYF. CDR3 nucleotides: TGTGCCTGGAGTTCTATAGAAACACCCTACGAGCAGTACTTC.

This clonotype occurred many times. The genes are TRBV24-1 and TRBJ2-5; TRBD1 matches at 7 bases. The germline CDR1 and CDR2 sequences are KGHDR and SFDVKD. The CDR3 has 13 residues. The J segment lost 2 bases and the V segment lost 10 bases, leaving 6 bases of the junction unmatched. The CDR3 is CATKDRAQETQYF. Written as DNA, the CDR3 is TGTGCCACGAAAGACAGGGCTCAAGAGACCCAGTACTTC.

The chain joins TRBV19 to TRBJ2-7, with D unclear. The V gene's germline CDR1 is LNHDA and CDR2 SQIVND (reference sequence). Trimming removed 7 bases at V and 1 base at J, with 14 bases between. CDR3 length: 14 amino acids. The CDR3 DNA is TGTGCCAGTAAGTACACAACATCTTCCTACGAGCAGTACTTC. This translates into CASKYTTSSYEQYF.

This clonotype was seen many times. The chain has TRBV12-3 or TRBV12-4 and TRBJ1-5; no reliable D call. Trimming took off 3 bases at V and 0 bases at J, with 12 bases between the two ends. The CDR3 is 16 residues long. The CDR3 loop is CASSFADQLSNQPQHF. The CDR3 nucleotides read TGTGCCAGCAGTTTTGCAGATCAACTTAGCAATCAGCCCCAGCATTTT.

This clonotype was counted between two and nine times. A single base separates this from a much larger clone, so it may be a read error. V usage is TRBV29-1 and J usage is TRBJ2-5; D may correspond to TRBD1 or TRBD2 (7 bases each). Germline CDR1 and CDR2: SQVTM and ANQGSEA. The CDR3 consists of 14 residues. The CDR3 protein is CSVGQGGGQEAQYF. CDR3 nucleotide sequence: TGCAGCGTTGGACAGGGCGGGGGCCAAGAGGCCCAGTACTTC. The variable domain in full, completed from reference TRBV29-1 and TRBJ2-5, reads SAVISQKPSRDICQRGTSLTIQCQVDSQVTMMFWYRQQPGQSLTLIATANQGSEATYESGFVIDKFPISRPNLTFSTLTVSNMSPEDSSIYLCSVGQGGGQEAQYFGPGTRLLVL.

This clonotype was found a few times. The CDR3 DNA reads as TGTGCCAGCAGTGATAGCCGGGACACCAAAGGGGAGCCCCAGCATTTT. This encodes CASSDSRDTKGEPQHF. The chain joins TRBV6-1 to TRBJ1-5; D perhaps matches TRBD1 (6 bases). The CDR3 covers 16 residues. V was trimmed by 3 bases and J by 8 bases, leaving 20 bases between them. CDR1 is MNHNS and CDR2 is SASEGT in the germline V gene.

This clonotype was picked up many times. The chain links TRBV5-1 to TRBJ2-7, with 9 bases matching TRBD2. Per the germline V gene, CDR1 is SGHRS and CDR2 is YFSETQ. This CDR3 has 15 amino acids. V was pared by 4 bases and J by 4 bases, with 9 bases of the junction left unmatched. CDR3 protein: CASSLASGISYEQYF. In DNA form, the CDR3 reads TGCGCCAGCAGCCTAGCTAGCGGGATAAGTTACGAGCAGTACTTC.

This clonotype was counted a single time. The rearrangement links TRBV20-1 to TRBJ2-5; 12 nucleotides match TRBD2. Germline loops: CDR1 DFQATT, CDR2 SNEGSKA (reference sequence). The V gene end was trimmed by 6 bases and the J gene end by 7 bases; junction bases not matched to a gene: 6. The CDR3 has 13 residues. CDR3 coding DNA: TGCAGTGCCTCGCCGACTAGCGGGAGGACCCAGTACTTC. Translation: CSASPTSGRTQYF.

This clonotype was detected ten times or more. V and J are TRBV6-1 and TRBJ2-2; D gene uncertain. Between the trimmed V and J ends, which lost 7 bases and 1 base, there was a span of 13 bases. Germline CDR1 and CDR2: MNHNS and SASEGT. This CDR3 spans 15 amino acids. The CDR3 loop is CASTGFSLNTGELFF. CDR3 nucleotide sequence: TGTGCCAGCACTGGGTTTTCCCTGAACACCGGGGAGCTGTTTTTT.

This chain connects TRBV19 to TRBJ2-3; 8 nucleotides align to TRBD2. The CDR3 runs 15 residues. With 6 bases clipped from V and 3 bases from J, the junction kept 8 bases outside the gene matches. Germline V gene data show CDR1 as LNHDA and CDR2 as SQIVND (reference sequence). The CDR3 DNA follows: TGTGCCAGTAGGAGCCAGAGCGGGAGTACAGATACGCAGTATTTT. This encodes CASRSQSGSTDTQYF.

This clonotype was observed a few times. The chain combines TRBV7-9 with TRBJ2-2; D unclear. The germline CDR1 and CDR2 sequences are SEHNR and FQNEAQ (reference sequence). The V end lost 2 bases, the J end lost 7 bases, and 17 bases lay between the germline ends. This CDR3 is built from 16 residues. The CDR3 coding sequence is TGTGCCAGCAGCTTATGGCGCCAGTTTTCGGGCGGGGAGCTGTTTTTT. Encoded protein: CASSLWRQFSGGELFF.

In this sample, this clonotype turned up a few times. The chain joins TRBV28 to TRBJ2-1; D may be TRBD1 (5 bases). Germline CDR1 and CDR2: MDHEN and SYDVKM. The CDR3 contains 14 residues. The V end was cut by 3 bases, the J end by 3 bases, with 9 bases between. For the CDR3, the DNA is TGTGCCAGCAGTTTTCAGCAGGGCTACAATGAGCAGTTCTTC. Translating it yields CASSFQQGYNEQFF.

This clonotype showed up many times. This sequence joins TRBV27 and TRBJ1-6, with a possible D match to TRBD1 (5 bases). V was shortened by 6 bases and J by 7 bases, with 10 bases between the two germline ends. In germline, CDR1 is MNHEY, CDR2 SMNVEV (reference sequence). The CDR3 has 13 residues. DNA of the CDR3: TGTGCCAGCAGGTCCGGGACCAATTCACCCCTCCACTTT. Protein: CASRSGTNSPLHF.

The rearrangement joins TRBV6-4 to TRBJ2-3; no firm D call. CDR1 is MRHNA and CDR2 is SNTAGT in the germline V gene. Trimming took off 5 bases at V and 2 bases at J, with 20 bases between the two ends. This CDR3 is built from 17 residues. The CDR3, as DNA: TGTGCCAGCAGTTATCGCTCTGTAGCAACACTCACAGATACGCAGTATTTT. It codes for CASSYRSVATLTDTQYF.

The table lists this clonotype with many counts. The V and J genes are TRBV10-3 and TRBJ1-5; D not resolved. The length of the CDR3 is 13 residues. Trimming left V 3 bases short and J 4 bases short, with 7 bases between. The germline gives CDR1 ENHRY, CDR2 SYGVKD. CDR3 amino acids: CAISDRENQPQHF. CDR3 bases: TGTGCCATCAGTGATCGGGAGAATCAGCCCCAGCATTTT.

This clonotype was counted at least ten times. The chain carries TRBV28 and TRBJ2-7; TRBD2 is a possible D gene (6 bases). Trimming cost V 6 bases and J 3 bases, with 27 bases left between them. Germline CDR1 and CDR2: MDHEN and SYDVKM. This CDR3 contains 18 residues. CDR3 DNA sequence: TGTGCCAGCAGCCCATCCCTTCATGCGGGGACGGCAGACTACGAGCAGTACTTC. Translation: CASSPSLHAGTADYEQYF.

There are many counts of this clonotype. The CDR3 reads CASSLRTANTEAFF. CDR3 nucleotide sequence: TGCGCCAGCAGCCTGAGGACAGCGAACACTGAAGCTTTCTTT. The rearrangement links TRBV5-1 to TRBJ1-1; possibly TRBD1 for D (6 bases). The CDR3 is 14 amino acids. Germline V lookup: CDR1 SGHRS, CDR2 YFSETQ. With 4 bases removed from V and 1 base from J, the gap between germline ends came to 11 bases.

In its sample, this clonotype was seen many times. The chain uses TRBV24-1 and TRBJ2-2; 7 positions agree with TRBD1. The CDR3 totals 14 residues. Unmatched junction bases numbered 8, after V lost 10 bases and J lost 4 bases. Germline V gene sequence: CDR1 KGHDR, CDR2 SFDVKD. DNA of the CDR3: TGTGCCACAAGCCAGGGACAGTCCACCGGGGAGCTGTTTTTT. Translating gives CATSQGQSTGELFF.